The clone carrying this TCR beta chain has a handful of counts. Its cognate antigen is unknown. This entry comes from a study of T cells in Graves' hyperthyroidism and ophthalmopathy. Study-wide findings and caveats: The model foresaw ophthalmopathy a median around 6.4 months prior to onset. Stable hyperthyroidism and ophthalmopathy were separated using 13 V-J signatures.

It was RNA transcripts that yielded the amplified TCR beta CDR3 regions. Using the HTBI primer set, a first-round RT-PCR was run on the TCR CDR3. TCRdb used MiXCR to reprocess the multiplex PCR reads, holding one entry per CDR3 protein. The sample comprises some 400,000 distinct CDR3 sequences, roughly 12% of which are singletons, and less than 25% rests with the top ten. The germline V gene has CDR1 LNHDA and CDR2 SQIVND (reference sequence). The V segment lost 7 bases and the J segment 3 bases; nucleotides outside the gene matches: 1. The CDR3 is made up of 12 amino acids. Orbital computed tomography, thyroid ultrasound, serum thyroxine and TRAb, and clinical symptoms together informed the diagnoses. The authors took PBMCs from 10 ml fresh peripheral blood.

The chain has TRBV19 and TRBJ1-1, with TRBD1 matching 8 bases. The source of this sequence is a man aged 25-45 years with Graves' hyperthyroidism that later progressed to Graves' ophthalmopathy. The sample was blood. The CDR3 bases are TGTGCCAGTAACAGGGGGGACACTGAAGCTTTCTTT. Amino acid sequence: CASNRGDTEAFF. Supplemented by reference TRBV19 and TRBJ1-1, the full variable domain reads DGGITQSPKYLFRKEGQNVTLSCEQNLNHDAMYWYRQDPGQGLRLIYYSQIVNDFQKGDIAEGYSVSREKKESFPLTVTSAQKNPTAFYLCASNRGDTEAFFGQGTRLTVV.